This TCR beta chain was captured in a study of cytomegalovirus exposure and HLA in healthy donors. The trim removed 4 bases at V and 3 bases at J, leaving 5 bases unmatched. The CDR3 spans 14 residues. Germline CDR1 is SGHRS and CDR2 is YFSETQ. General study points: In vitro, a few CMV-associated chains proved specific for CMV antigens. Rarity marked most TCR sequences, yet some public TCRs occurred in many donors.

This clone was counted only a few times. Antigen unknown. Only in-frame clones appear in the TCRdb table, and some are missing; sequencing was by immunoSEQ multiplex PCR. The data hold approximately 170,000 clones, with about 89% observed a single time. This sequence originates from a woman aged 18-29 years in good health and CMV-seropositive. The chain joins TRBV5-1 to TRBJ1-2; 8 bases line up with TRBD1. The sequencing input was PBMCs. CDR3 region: CASSPGQGDYGYTF. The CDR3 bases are TGCGCCAGCAGCCCCGGACAGGGAGACTATGGCTACACCTTC.